The sequence of this T cell receptor (beta chain) was determined in a study of CD8+ T cells in alopecia areata. The table lists this clone with a few counts. In each case, RNA was isolated and then reverse transcribed into cDNA as the sequencing template. Produced via immunoSEQ multiplex PCR; TCRdb's table is partial and in-frame only. Of 4,300 or so clones in the sample, about two thirds were seen once. From germline, CDR1 is MDHEN and CDR2 SYDVKM. This CDR3 is built from 16 residues. The sequence derives from a human donor in good health. The chain uses TRBV28 and TRBJ2-5; D might be TRBD1 (6 bases). TRBJ2-7 explains the end of the DNA better; the J call may be wrong. Sequenced material: skin. The CDR3 DNA reads TGTGCCAGCAGTTCGCTCACAGGGTTGAGGAAGAACGAGCAGTACTTC. Residues: CASSSLTGLRKNEQYF.